The 27 T cell receptor beta chains given below trace back to one sample, sequenced in a study of T cells after posttransplantation cyclophosphamide. Profiled with immunoSEQ multiplex PCR; TCRdb holds only in-frame clones, not every one. Among under 75,000 clones listed, roughly 93% were seen once. The sample was PBMCs. The receptors shown here come from a woman aged 25-40 years in good health and a related stem cell transplant donor.

V and J are TRBV19 and TRBJ2-1; TRBD2 matches 7 bases. Germline-derived CDR1 and CDR2 are LNHDA and SQIVND (reference sequence). There are 16 residues in the CDR3. The J segment lost 4 bases and the V segment lost 2 bases, leaving 8 bases of the junction unmatched. This CDR3 reads CASSILTPSGYNEQFF. CDR3 coding DNA: TGTGCCAGTAGTATACTGACGCCTAGCGGTTACAATGAGCAGTTCTTC.

The J gene is TRBJ1-2, the V gene TRBV29-1; D is ambiguous. Germline V gene lookup returns CDR1 SQVTM and CDR2 ANQGSEA. This CDR3 region has 11 residues. Trimming shortened V by 4 bases and J by 2 bases, and 5 bases separated the two germline ends. Here the CDR3 DNA reads TGCAGCGTTGGAGAAAACTATGGCTACACCTTC. Translating gives CSVGENYGYTF.

V is TRBV9 and J is TRBJ2-5, with 9 positions matching TRBD1. V lost 3 bases and J lost 5; bases outside the gene matches: 8. CDR3 size: 15 residues. CDR1 and CDR2 from the germline V gene are SGDLS and YYNGEE. Here the CDR3 reads CASSGGDRVAETQYF. The CDR3 DNA follows: TGTGCCAGCAGCGGAGGGGACAGGGTAGCGGAGACCCAGTACTTC.

This chain connects TRBV7-8 to TRBJ2-5; 10 bases align to TRBD2. This CDR3 contains 15 residues. CDR1 and CDR2 (germline): SGHVS, FQNEAQ. The junction had 5 bases not matched to a gene; V was cut back by 2 bases and J by 5 bases. The CDR3 bases are TGTGCCAGCAGCTTAAATAGCGGGGGGTCTGAGACCCAGTACTTC. Residues: CASSLNSGGSETQYF.

Turning to this clone: Different DNA sequences within this sample yield the same CDR3. The CDR3 DNA sequence: TGTGCCAGCTCACCGGGGTCGATAGACGAGCAGTACTTC. This gives the protein CASSPGSIDEQYF. The rearrangement uses TRBV18 and TRBJ2-7; the D is unclear. Trimming pared 3 bases from V and 5 bases from J, leaving 11 bases between. The germline V gene encodes CDR1 KGHSH and CDR2 LQKENI. The CDR3 is made up of 13 amino acids.

V gene TRBV4-3 combines with J gene TRBJ2-5; D may be TRBD1 (5 bases). Trimming pared 0 bases from V and 7 bases from J, leaving 15 bases between. Germline assignment: CDR1 LGHNA and CDR2 YSLEER. The CDR3 is 15 amino acids. The CDR3: CASSQERTQARTQYF. CDR3 coding DNA: TGCGCCAGCAGCCAAGAGCGGACACAGGCCCGGACCCAGTACTTC.

This rearrangement joins TRBV7-2 to TRBJ2-7, with unresolved D. Germline V gene lookup returns CDR1 SGHTA and CDR2 FQGNSA. This CDR3 has 13 amino acids. Trimming shortened V by 3 bases and J by 0 bases, and 6 bases separated the two germline ends. The CDR3: CASSLPSSYEQYF. As DNA, the CDR3 is TGTGCCAGCAGCTTGCCGAGCTCCTACGAGCAGTACTTC.

The J gene is TRBJ1-4, the V gene TRBV2; the D is unclear. V lost 7 bases and J lost 4, with 7 bases in between. The CDR3 has 12 residues. Germline lookup yields CDR1 SNHLY and CDR2 FYNNEI. CDR3 DNA: TGTGCCAGCAAACAGTTTAATGAAAAACTGTTTTTT. It specifies CASKQFNEKLFF.

This chain uses TRBV5-1 with TRBJ2-7; TRBD2 aligns across 8 bases. This CDR3 has 15 residues. CDR1 and CDR2 from the germline V gene are SGHRS and YFSETQ. Losses at the gene ends were 3 bases for V and 5 bases for J; bases not matched to a gene: 10. CDR3 DNA: TGCGCCAGCAGCTGGACCGGGACTAGGGGGAACGAGCAGTACTTC. Protein: CASSWTGTRGNEQYF.

The chain uses TRBV5-4 and TRBJ1-6; D is undetermined. V lost 5 bases and J 7 bases, leaving 7 bases between the germline ends. The CDR3 consists of 12 residues. The germline V gene encodes CDR1 SGHNT and CDR2 YYREEE (reference sequence). The CDR3 protein is CASSLSNSPLHF. In nucleotides, the CDR3 is TGTGCCAGCAGTCTCTCGAATTCACCCCTCCACTTT.

The rearrangement joins TRBV7-3 to TRBJ2-3; D gene ambiguous. CDR1 and CDR2 (germline): SGHTA, FQGTGA. The V end was cut by 5 bases, the J end by 0 bases, with 12 bases between. The CDR3 is 15 residues long. The CDR3 DNA reads as TGTGCCAGCAGCCCCCGCCTCGGTAGCACAGATACGCAGTATTTT. Encoded protein: CASSPRLGSTDTQYF. The variable domain in full, with the rest retrieved from reference TRBV7-3 and TRBJ2-3, is GAGVSQTPSNKVTEKGKYVELRCDPISGHTALYWYRQSLGQGPEFLIYFQGTGAADDSGLPNDRFFAVRPEGSVSTLKIQRTERGDSAVYLCASSPRLGSTDTQYFGPGTRLTVL.

The V gene is TRBV29-1, the J gene TRBJ2-4; 11 positions match TRBD1. V dropped 5 bases and J dropped 14; count of bases not matched to a gene: 14. Germline values: CDR1 SQVTM, CDR2 ANQGSEA. The CDR3 is 14 amino acids. This chain's CDR3 is CSVLNRGQGDTEYF. CDR3 in DNA: TGCAGCGTTCTCAACAGGGGACAGGGGGATACAGAGTACTTC.

This clone was recorded only once. The CDR3 sequence is CASRGRDTEAFF. The CDR3 DNA sequence: TGTGCCAGCAGGGGGCGCGACACTGAAGCTTTCTTT. The J gene is TRBJ1-1, the V gene TRBV28, with D perhaps TRBD1 (5 bases). The CDR3 totals 12 residues. The germline V gene encodes CDR1 MDHEN and CDR2 SYDVKM. Trimming shortened V by 6 bases and J by 3 bases, and 8 bases separated the two germline ends. Drawing the rest from reference TRBV28 and TRBJ1-1, the complete variable domain is DVKVTQSSRYLVKRTGEKVFLECVQDMDHENMFWYRQDPGLGLRLIYFSYDVKMKEKGDIPEGYSVSREKKERFSLILESASTNQTSMYLCASRGRDTEAFFGQGTRLTVV.

The V call is TRBV5-4, the J call TRBJ2-7; 7 bases are shared with TRBD2. The CDR3 spans 18 residues. Germline-derived CDR1 and CDR2 are SGHNT and YYREEE (reference sequence). After removal of 2 bases from V and 0 bases from J, the junction contained 14 bases not matched to a gene. DNA for the CDR3: TGTGCCAGCAGCTTTGGCCGTTCTGGGGGGGTCCTCTCCTACGAGCAGTACTTC. This sequence encodes CASSFGRSGGVLSYEQYF. Supplemented by reference TRBV5-4 and TRBJ2-7, the full variable domain reads ETGVTQSPTHLIKTRGQQVTLRCSSQSGHNTVSWYQQALGQGPQFIFQYYREEENGRGNFPPRFSGLQFPNYSSELNVNALELDDSALYLCASSFGRSGGVLSYEQYFGPGTRLTVT.

In its sample, this clone was seen once. The chain employs TRBV11-2 and TRBJ1-2; D gene ambiguous. V lost 6 bases, J lost 0 bases, and 11 bases lay in between. The CDR3 contains 14 residues. CDR1 and CDR2 (germline): SGHAT, FQNNGV. The CDR3: CASRPVQANYGYTF. CDR3 DNA: TGTGCCAGCAGACCGGTGCAAGCTAACTATGGCTACACCTTC.

The rearrangement links TRBV10-3 to TRBJ1-1; 8 positions match TRBD1. The J segment lost 4 bases and the V segment lost 3 bases, leaving 4 bases of the junction unmatched. The CDR3 is made up of 14 amino acids. The germline V gene has CDR1 ENHRY and CDR2 SYGVKD. The CDR3 DNA follows: TGTGCCATCAGTGAACAGGGGGAGGGCACTGAAGCTTTCTTT. Residues: CAISEQGEGTEAFF.

V and J are TRBV4-3 and TRBJ1-2; a possible D gene is TRBD1 (5 bases). V lost 0 bases and J 4 bases, leaving 18 bases between the germline ends. CDR3 length: 17 amino acids. The germline V gene encodes CDR1 LGHNA and CDR2 YSLEER. The CDR3 DNA sequence: TGCGCCAGCAGCCAAGATAGGTTAGAGGGGCCTGGCTATGGCTACACCTTC. Amino acid sequence: CASSQDRLEGPGYGYTF.

The V call is TRBV18, the J call TRBJ2-1; TRBD1 aligns across 10 bases. Germline V lookup: CDR1 KGHSH, CDR2 LQKENI. Trimming took 4 bases from V and 4 from J; bases not matched to a gene: 4. CDR3 length: 15 residues. CDR3 in DNA: TGTGCCAGCTCACGGGGACAGGGGCCTTACAATGAGCAGTTCTTC. It translates to CASSRGQGPYNEQFF.

V gene TRBV4-3 combines with J gene TRBJ2-5; the match to TRBD1 covers 8 bases. The CDR3 loop spans 15 amino acids. CDR1 is LGHNA and CDR2 is YSLEER in the germline V gene. V was pared by 0 bases and J by 3 bases, with 3 bases of the junction left unmatched. The CDR3 DNA reads TGCGCCAGCAGCCAAGAAAGGGACAGGAAAGAGACCCAGTACTTC. Translation: CASSQERDRKETQYF.

This clone has a single count. The chain carries TRBV7-9 and TRBJ2-1; D might be TRBD2 (6 bases). The V end was cut by 4 bases, the J end by 0 bases, with 13 bases between. The CDR3 is 16 residues long. Germline V gene lookup returns CDR1 SEHNR and CDR2 FQNEAQ (reference sequence). CDR3 coding DNA: TGTGCCAGCAGCTCGCGCCGGAGGGACTCCTACAATGAGCAGTTCTTC. As protein: CASSSRRRDSYNEQFF. Combining the CDR3 with reference TRBV7-9 and TRBJ2-1 gives the whole variable domain DTGVSQNPRHKITKRGQNVTFRCDPISEHNRLYWYRQTLGQGPEFLTYFQNEAQLEKSRLLSDRFSAERPKGSFSTLEIQRTEQGDSAMYLCASSSRRRDSYNEQFFGPGTRLTVL.

This rearrangement joins TRBV5-6 to TRBJ2-1; D may be TRBD1 (6 bases). The CDR3 is made up of 16 amino acids. Germline loops: CDR1 SGHDT, CDR2 YYEEEE. The V end was cut by 4 bases, the J end by 4 bases, with 18 bases between. The CDR3 region has the DNA TGTGCCAGCAGCCTAAGATTGGACAGAAGGTACAATGAGCAGTTCTTC. It encodes CASSLRLDRRYNEQFF.

This chain joins TRBV18 and TRBJ2-1; D is unclear. The V and J ends lost 8 bases and 2 bases respectively, with 13 bases between them. The CDR3 is made up of 14 amino acids. Germline values: CDR1 KGHSH, CDR2 LQKENI. This CDR3 is CASRTGPTYNEQFF. The CDR3 DNA reads as TGTGCCAGCCGCACTGGACCGACCTACAATGAGCAGTTCTTC.

The chain links TRBV10-3 to TRBJ2-3; 12 bases are a match to TRBD2. This CDR3 contains 17 residues. J was trimmed by 0 bases and V by 3 bases; bases with no gene match: 4. CDR1 is ENHRY and CDR2 is SYGVKD in the germline V gene. The CDR3 sequence is CAISESSGGASTDTQYF. CDR3 nucleotide sequence: TGTGCCATCAGTGAATCTAGCGGGGGGGCTAGCACAGATACGCAGTATTTT.

The chain joins TRBV25-1 to TRBJ1-2; possibly TRBD1 for D (5 bases). The germline CDR1 and CDR2 sequences are MGHDK and SYGVNS. Trimming removed 2 bases at V and 1 base at J, with 8 bases between. The length of the CDR3 is 14 residues. This CDR3 reads CASSEGASNYGYTF. In DNA form, the CDR3 reads TGTGCCAGCAGTGAAGGGGCAAGTAACTATGGCTACACCTTC.

CDR3 in DNA: TGTGCCAGCTCAGGACAGGGCCCGTCCTCTAGCGAGCAGTACTTC. Protein product: CASSGQGPSSSEQYF. J is TRBJ2-7 and V is TRBV18; TRBD1 aligns across 8 bases. CDR3 length equals 15 residues. CDR1 and CDR2 from the germline V gene are KGHSH and LQKENI. J gave up 6 bases and V 5 bases, and 12 bases lay outside the gene matches. Full variable domain (remainder filled in from reference TRBV18 and TRBJ2-7): NAGVMQNPRHLVRRRGQEARLRCSPMKGHSHVYWYRQLPEEGLKFMVYLQKENIIDESGMPKERFSAEFPKEGPSILRIQQVVRGDSAAYFCASSGQGPSSSEQYFGPGTRLTVT.

The V and J genes are TRBV5-4 and TRBJ2-1; 11 positions agree with TRBD2. The CDR3 has 16 amino acids. V was pared by 3 bases and J by 4 bases, with 6 bases of the junction left unmatched. Germline CDR1 reads SGHNT; CDR2 reads YYREEE (reference sequence). The DNA of the CDR3 is TGTGCCAGCAGCTCCAAACTAGCGGGGGCGTACAATGAGCAGTTCTTC. Its translation: CASSSKLAGAYNEQFF.

This chain uses TRBV4-1 with TRBJ2-6; D is undetermined. V gave up 0 bases and J gave up 0 bases, with 9 bases separating them. CDR3 size: 17 residues. Germline loops: CDR1 MGHRA, CDR2 YSYEKL. CDR3 amino acids: CASSQDPRPSGANVLTF. Written as DNA, the CDR3 is TGCGCCAGCAGCCAAGATCCCCGACCCTCTGGGGCCAACGTCCTGACTTTC.